Listed below are T cell receptor beta chains from one sample, sequenced in a study of response to subunit inactivated influenza vaccine. TCRdb redid the calling of the RT-PCR reads with MiXCR, one entry per CDR3 protein. The table shows 550,000 to 800,000 distinct CDR3 sequences, with more than 11% occurring only once. Sequenced here: PBMCs from blood, sampled approximately 15 days before vaccination. The source of these receptors is a man aged 45-65 years who received an inactivated influenza vaccine. The CDR3 runs from the conserved cysteine through the conserved F or W. The D gene is left open where the match is weak. Clone size is stated in some rows and not others, as once, few, many or a class when expanded.

D gene: NA; J gene: TRBJ1-5; V gene: TRBV6-1; clone size: NA; CDR3 protein: CASSDGGGGRQPQHF; CDR3 DNA: TGTGCCAGCAGTGATGGGGGGGGCGGGCGTCAGCCCCAGCATTTT
D gene: NA; J gene: TRBJ2-2; V gene: TRBV11-2; clone size: NA; CDR3 protein: CASSHPPTFGASNTGELFF; CDR3 DNA: TGTGCCAGCAGCCACCCCCCCACGTTCGGGGCCTCGAACACCGGGGAGCTGTTTTTT
D gene: TRBD2; J gene: TRBJ2-3; V gene: TRBV10-3; clone size: few; CDR3 protein: CAIRKLAGGTGLTDTQYF; CDR3 DNA: TGTGCCATCAGAAAACTAGCGGGGGGGACCGGCCTCACAGATACGCAGTATTTT
D gene: TRBD2; J gene: TRBJ2-1; V gene: TRBV15; clone size: NA; CDR3 protein: CAVGKGLAYNEQFF; CDR3 DNA: TGTGCCGTAGGGAAGGGACTAGCGTACAATGAGCAGTTCTTC
D gene: NA; J gene: TRBJ1-1; V gene: TRBV5-4; clone size: few; CDR3 protein: CASSLRGGEAFF; CDR3 DNA: TGTGCCAGCAGCTTGCGAGGGGGGGAAGCTTTCTTT
D gene: NA; J gene: TRBJ2-2; V gene: TRBV7-7; clone size: NA; CDR3 protein: CASSLGRIRGTGELFF; CDR3 DNA: TGTGCCAGCAGCTTAGGGCGAATTCGGGGCACCGGGGAGCTGTTTTTT
D gene: NA; J gene: TRBJ2-7; V gene: TRBV3-1; clone size: NA; CDR3 protein: CASSLLVGARSYEQYF; CDR3 DNA: TGTGCCAGCAGCCTGCTGGTCGGGGCGCGCTCCTACGAGCAGTACTTC
D gene: TRBD2; J gene: TRBJ2-7; V gene: TRBV6-1; clone size: NA; CDR3 protein: CASSERGEFYEQYF; CDR3 DNA: TGTGCCAGCAGTGAGCGGGGGGAATTCTACGAGCAGTACTTC
D gene: NA; J gene: TRBJ1-1; V gene: TRBV6-2/TRBV6-3; clone size: NA; CDR3 protein: CASSYGAYGTEAFF; CDR3 DNA: TGTGCCAGCAGTTATGGGGCCTATGGCACTGAAGCTTTCTTT
D gene: TRBD1; J gene: TRBJ1-2; V gene: TRBV6-5; clone size: many; CDR3 protein: CASSYTGQGSGYTF; CDR3 DNA: TGTGCCAGCAGTTACACGGGACAGGGGTCTGGCTACACCTTC
D gene: NA; J gene: TRBJ2-3; V gene: TRBV7-2; clone size: many; CDR3 protein: CASSPYTDTQYF; CDR3 DNA: TGTGCCAGCTCACCATACACAGATACGCAGTATTTT
D gene: NA; J gene: TRBJ2-1; V gene: TRBV6-2/TRBV6-3; clone size: few; CDR3 protein: CASSPFHEQFF; CDR3 DNA: TGTGCCAGCAGCCCGTTCCATGAGCAGTTCTTC
D gene: NA; J gene: TRBJ1-6; V gene: TRBV6-2/TRBV6-3; clone size: few; CDR3 protein: CASSVRGDYNSPLHF; CDR3 DNA: TGTGCCAGCAGCGTACGGGGTGACTATAATTCACCCCTCCACTTT
D gene: NA; J gene: TRBJ2-7; V gene: TRBV7-9; clone size: NA; CDR3 protein: CASSRWTNQGEQYF; CDR3 DNA: TGTGCCAGCAGCAGGTGGACAAACCAGGGGGAGCAGTACTTC
D gene: TRBD1; J gene: TRBJ2-1; V gene: TRBV7-9; clone size: few; CDR3 protein: CASSSGTGREQFF; CDR3 DNA: TGTGCCAGCAGCTCCGGGACAGGTCGCGAGCAGTTCTTC
D gene: NA; J gene: TRBJ2-1; V gene: TRBV7-9; clone size: NA; CDR3 protein: CATKQADNEQFF; CDR3 DNA: TGTGCCACCAAACAAGCCGACAATGAGCAGTTCTTC
D gene: NA; J gene: TRBJ2-3; V gene: TRBV20-1; clone size: few; CDR3 protein: CSASHGDTDTQYF; CDR3 DNA: TGCAGTGCCAGCCATGGCGACACAGATACGCAGTATTTT